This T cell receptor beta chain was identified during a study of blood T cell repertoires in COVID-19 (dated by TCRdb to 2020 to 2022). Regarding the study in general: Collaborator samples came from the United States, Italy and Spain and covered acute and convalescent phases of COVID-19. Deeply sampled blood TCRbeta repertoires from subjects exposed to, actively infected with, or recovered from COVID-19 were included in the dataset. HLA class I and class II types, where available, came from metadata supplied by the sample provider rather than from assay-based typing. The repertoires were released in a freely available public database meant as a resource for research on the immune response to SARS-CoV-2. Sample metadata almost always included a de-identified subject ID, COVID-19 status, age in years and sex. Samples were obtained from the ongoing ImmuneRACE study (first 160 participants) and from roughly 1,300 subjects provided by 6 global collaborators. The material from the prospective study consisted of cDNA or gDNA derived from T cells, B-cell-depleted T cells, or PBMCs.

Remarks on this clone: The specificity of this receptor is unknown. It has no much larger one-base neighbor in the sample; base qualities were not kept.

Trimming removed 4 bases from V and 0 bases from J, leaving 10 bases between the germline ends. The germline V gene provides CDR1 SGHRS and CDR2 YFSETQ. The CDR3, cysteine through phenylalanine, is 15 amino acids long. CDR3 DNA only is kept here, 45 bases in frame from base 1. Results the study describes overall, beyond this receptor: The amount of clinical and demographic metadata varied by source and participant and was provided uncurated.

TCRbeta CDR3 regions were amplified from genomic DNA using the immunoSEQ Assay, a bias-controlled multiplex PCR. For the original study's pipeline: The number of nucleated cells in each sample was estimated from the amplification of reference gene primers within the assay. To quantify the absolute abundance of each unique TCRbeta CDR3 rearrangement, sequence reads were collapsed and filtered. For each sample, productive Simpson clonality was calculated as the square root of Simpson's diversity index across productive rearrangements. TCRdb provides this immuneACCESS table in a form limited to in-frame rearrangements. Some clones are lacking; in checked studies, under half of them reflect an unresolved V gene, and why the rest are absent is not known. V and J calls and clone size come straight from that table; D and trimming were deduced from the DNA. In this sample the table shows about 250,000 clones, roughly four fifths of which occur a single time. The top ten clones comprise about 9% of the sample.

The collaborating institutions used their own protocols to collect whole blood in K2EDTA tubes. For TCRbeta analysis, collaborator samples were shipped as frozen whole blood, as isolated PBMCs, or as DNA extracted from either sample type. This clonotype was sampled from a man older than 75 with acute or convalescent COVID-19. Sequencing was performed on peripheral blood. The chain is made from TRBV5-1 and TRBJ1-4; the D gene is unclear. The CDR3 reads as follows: CASSPSQATNEKLFF. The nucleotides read TGCGCCAGCAGCCCCTCGCAGGCAACTAATGAAAAACTGTTTTTT.